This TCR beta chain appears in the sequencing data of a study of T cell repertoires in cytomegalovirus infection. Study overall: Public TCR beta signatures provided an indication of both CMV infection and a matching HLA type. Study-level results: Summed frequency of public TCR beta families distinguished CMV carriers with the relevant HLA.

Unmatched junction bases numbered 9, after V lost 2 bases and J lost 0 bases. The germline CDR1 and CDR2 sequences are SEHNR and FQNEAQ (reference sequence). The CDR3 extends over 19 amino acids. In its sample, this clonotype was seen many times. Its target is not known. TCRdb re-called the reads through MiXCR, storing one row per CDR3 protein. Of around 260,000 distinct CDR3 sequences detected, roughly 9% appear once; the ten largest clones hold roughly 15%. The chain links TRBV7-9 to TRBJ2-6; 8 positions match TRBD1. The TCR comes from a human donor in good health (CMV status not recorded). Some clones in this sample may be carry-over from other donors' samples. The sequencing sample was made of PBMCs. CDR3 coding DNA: TGTGCCAGCAGCTTACCCCCGGGACAGGAGAGCTCTGGGGCCAACGTCCTGACTTTC. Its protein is CASSLPPGQESSGANVLTF.